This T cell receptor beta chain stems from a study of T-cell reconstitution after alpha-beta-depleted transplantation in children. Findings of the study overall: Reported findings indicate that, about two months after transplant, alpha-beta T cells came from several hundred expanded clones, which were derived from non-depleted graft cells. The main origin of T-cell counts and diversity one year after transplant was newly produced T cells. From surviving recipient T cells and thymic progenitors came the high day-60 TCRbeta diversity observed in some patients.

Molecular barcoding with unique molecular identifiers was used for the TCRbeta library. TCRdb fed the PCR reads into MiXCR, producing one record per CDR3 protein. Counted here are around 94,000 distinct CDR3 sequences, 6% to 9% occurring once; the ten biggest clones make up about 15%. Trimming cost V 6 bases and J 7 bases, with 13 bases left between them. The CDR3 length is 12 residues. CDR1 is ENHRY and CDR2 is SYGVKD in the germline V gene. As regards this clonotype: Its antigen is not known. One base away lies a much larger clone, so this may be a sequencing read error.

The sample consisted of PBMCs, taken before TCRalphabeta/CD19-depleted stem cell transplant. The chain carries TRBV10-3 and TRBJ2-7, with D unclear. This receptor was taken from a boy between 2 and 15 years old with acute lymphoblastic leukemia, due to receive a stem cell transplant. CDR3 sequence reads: CAISADIREQYF. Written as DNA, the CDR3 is TGTGCCATCAGCGCCGATATCCGGGAGCAGTACTTC.